The present entry profiles one T cell receptor (beta chain) with its context. Its target is not known. The sample is drawn from a study of post-analysis software for immune sequencing data. Overall study context: Relapsing-remitting, secondary progressive and progressive-relapsing forms made up the multiple sclerosis disease courses. Study-wide findings and caveats: Batch-mates among the samples co-clustered strongly by F measure. In multiple sclerosis, normalized Chao1 diversity was significantly below that of controls. Elevated frequency relative to controls characterized roughly 5 TRBV segments in patients, TRBV5-6, TRBV5-1 and TRBV20-1 among them.

The authors incorporated unique molecular identifiers into the TCR beta cDNA libraries. TCRdb re-called the PCR reads with MiXCR, one entry per CDR3 protein. The top ten hold less than 10% of the sample, which has a few hundred thousand distinct CDR3 sequences, less than 40% seen once. Germline CDR1 reads ENHRY; CDR2 reads SYGVKD. V was cut by 0 bases and J by 0 bases, with 12 bases left in between. This CDR3 has 17 residues. The V gene is TRBV10-3, the J gene TRBJ1-5; D gene ambiguous. The sequenced material came from blood. The receptor's source is a girl aged 2 to 10 with multiple sclerosis. CDR3 sequence (DNA): TGTGCCATCAGTGAGTCGGACCTCAGCCATAGCAATCAGCCCCAGCATTTT. Amino acids: CAISESDLSHSNQPQHF.